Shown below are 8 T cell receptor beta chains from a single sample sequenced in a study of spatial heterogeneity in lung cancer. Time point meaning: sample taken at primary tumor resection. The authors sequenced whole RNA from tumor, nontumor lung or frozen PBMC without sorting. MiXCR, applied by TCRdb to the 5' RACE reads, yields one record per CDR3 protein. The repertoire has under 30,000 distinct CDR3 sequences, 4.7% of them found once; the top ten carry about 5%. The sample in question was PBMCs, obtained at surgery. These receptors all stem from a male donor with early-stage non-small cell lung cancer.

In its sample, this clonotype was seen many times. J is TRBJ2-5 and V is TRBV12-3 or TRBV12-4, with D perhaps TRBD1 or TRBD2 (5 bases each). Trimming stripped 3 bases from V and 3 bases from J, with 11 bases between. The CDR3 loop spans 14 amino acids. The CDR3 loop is CASSLSRGKETQYF. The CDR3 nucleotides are TGTGCCAGCAGTTTGTCGAGGGGAAAAGAGACCCAGTACTTC.

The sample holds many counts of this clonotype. The CDR3 loop is CSARDRGLRHGYTF. The CDR3, as DNA: TGCAGTGCTAGGGACAGGGGGCTTCGTCATGGCTACACCTTC. The J gene is TRBJ1-2, the V gene TRBV20-1, with 11 bases that match TRBD1. Germline CDR1 DFQATT, CDR2 SNEGSKA (reference sequence). There are 14 residues in the CDR3. Germline trimming cut 3 bases from V and 6 bases from J; bases unmatched to any gene: 6.

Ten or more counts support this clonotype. This chain's CDR3 is CATSDSQREGIYEQFF. In DNA, the CDR3 is TGTGCCACCAGTGATTCCCAGCGGGAGGGAATCTATGAGCAGTTCTTC. The chain carries TRBV24-1 and TRBJ2-1, with 10 nucleotides matching TRBD2. V lost 2 bases to trimming and J lost 8 bases; unmatched junction nucleotides: 8. From germline, CDR1 is KGHDR and CDR2 SFDVKD. CDR3 size: 16 residues.

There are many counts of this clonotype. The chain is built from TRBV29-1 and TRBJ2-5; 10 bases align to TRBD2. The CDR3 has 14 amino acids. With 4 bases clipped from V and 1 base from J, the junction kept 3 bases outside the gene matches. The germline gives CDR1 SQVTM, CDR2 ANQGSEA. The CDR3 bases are TGCAGCGTTGGGGTAGCGGGGGGCCAAGAGACCCAGTACTTC. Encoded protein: CSVGVAGGQETQYF.

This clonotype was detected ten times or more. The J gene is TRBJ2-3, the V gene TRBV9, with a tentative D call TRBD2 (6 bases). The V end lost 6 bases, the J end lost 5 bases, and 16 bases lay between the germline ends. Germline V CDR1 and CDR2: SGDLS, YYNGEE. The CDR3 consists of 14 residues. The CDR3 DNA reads TGTGCCAGCAACGCGGGGTATAGGCTAGATACGCAGTATTTT. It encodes CASNAGYRLDTQYF.

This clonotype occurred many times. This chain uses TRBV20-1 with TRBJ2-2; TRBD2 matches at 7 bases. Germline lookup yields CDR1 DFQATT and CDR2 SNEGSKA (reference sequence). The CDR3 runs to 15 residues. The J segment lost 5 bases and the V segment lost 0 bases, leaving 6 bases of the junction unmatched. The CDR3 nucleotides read TGCAGTGCTAGAGATGGGAGGGCCGGAACCGGGGAGCTGTTTTTT. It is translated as CSARDGRAGTGELFF.

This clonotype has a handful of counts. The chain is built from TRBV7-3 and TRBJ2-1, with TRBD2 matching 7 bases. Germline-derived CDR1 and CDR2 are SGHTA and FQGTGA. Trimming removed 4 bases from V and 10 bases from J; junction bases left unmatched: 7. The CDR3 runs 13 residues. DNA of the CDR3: TGTGCCAGCAGCTCGGGGGGAGTCGGAGAGCAGTTCTTC. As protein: CASSSGGVGEQFF.

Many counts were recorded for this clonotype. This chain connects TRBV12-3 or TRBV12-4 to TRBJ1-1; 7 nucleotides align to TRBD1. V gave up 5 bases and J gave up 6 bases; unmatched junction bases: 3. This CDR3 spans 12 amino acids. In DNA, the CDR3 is TGTGCCAGCAGTAGGGGGCCATCTGAAGCTTTCTTT. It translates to CASSRGPSEAFF.